This TCR beta chain originates from a study of T cell responses to AZD1222 COVID-19 vaccine. Study-level background: Pooled together were second doses at about 4 or about 12 weeks.

Germline assignment: CDR1 SGHVS and CDR2 FQNEAQ. V lost 2 bases and J lost 3, with 13 bases in between. The CDR3 consists of 15 residues. Repertoires were generated with immunoSEQ multiplex PCR, while TCRdb's copy carries only in-frame clones and drops some. The sample carries about 70,000 clones, 84% recorded once. The clonotype was recovered from an adult in good health. This specimen was peripheral blood, taken on day 0 of AZD1222 vaccination. The V call is TRBV7-8, the J call TRBJ1-2, with D uncertain. The CDR3 region has the DNA TGTGCCAGCAGCTTATCCGGGCCCCGGGACTATGGCTACACCTTC. Translating gives CASSLSGPRDYGYTF. Full variable domain (missing parts from reference TRBV7-8 and TRBJ1-2): GAGVSQSPRYKVAKRGQDVALRCDPISGHVSLFWYQQALGQGPEFLTYFQNEAQLDKSGLPSDRFFAERPEGSVSTLKIQRTQQEDSAVYLCASSLSGPRDYGYTFGSGTRLTVV.